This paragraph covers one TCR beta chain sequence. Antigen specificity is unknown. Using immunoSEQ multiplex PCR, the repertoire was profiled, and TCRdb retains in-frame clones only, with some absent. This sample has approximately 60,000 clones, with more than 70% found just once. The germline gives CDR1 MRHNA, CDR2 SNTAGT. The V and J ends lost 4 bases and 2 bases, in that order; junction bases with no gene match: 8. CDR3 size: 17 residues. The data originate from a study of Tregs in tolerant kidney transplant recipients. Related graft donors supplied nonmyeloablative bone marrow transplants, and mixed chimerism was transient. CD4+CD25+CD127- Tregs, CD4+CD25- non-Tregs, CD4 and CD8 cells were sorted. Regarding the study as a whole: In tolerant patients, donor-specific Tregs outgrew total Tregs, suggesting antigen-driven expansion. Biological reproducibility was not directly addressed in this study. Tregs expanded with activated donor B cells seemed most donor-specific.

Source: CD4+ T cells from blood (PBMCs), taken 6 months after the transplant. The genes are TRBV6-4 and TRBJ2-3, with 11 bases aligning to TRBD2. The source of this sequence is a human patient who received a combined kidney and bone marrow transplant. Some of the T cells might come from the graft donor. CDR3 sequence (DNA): TGTGCCAGCAGTGTCCAATATAGCGGGGGGGACACAGATACGCAGTATTTT. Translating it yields CASSVQYSGGDTDTQYF.